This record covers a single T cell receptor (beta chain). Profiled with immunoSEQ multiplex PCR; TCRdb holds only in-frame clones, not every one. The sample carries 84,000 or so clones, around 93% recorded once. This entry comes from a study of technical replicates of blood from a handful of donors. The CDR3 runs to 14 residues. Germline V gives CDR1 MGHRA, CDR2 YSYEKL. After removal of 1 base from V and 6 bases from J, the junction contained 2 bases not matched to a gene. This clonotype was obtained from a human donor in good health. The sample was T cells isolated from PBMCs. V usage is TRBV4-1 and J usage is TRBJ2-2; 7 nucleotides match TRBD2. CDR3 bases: TGCGCCAGCAGCCAAGTTACTAGCGCCGGGGAGCTGTTTTTT. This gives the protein CASSQVTSAGELFF.